This entry lists 26 T cell receptor beta chains sequenced from one sample in a study of blood T cell repertoires in COVID-19. The method was immunoSEQ multiplex PCR; TCRdb's version includes in-frame clones alone and lacks a portion of them. The sample lists a few hundred thousand clones; just under 85% were seen once. Sequenced input: PBMCs or T cells enriched from blood (not recorded which). These receptors were taken from a woman between 35 and 50 years old with acute COVID-19.

This clone came up a few times. CDR3 DNA sequence: TGTGCCAGCAGCTCCCCTTTCGGGGTCGAGCAGTACTTC. Translated, it gives CASSSPFGVEQYF. The chain links TRBV7-9 to TRBJ2-7; D is possibly TRBD2 (5 bases). Germline assignment: CDR1 SEHNR and CDR2 FQNEAQ (reference sequence). V lost 4 bases and J 6 bases, leaving 13 bases between the germline ends. This CDR3 has 13 amino acids.

In this sample, this clone turned up a few times. The chain carries TRBV3-1 (or the pseudogene TRBV3-2) and TRBJ1-4; D remains ambiguous. CDR3 length: 13 residues. Germline values: CDR1 LGHDT, CDR2 YNNKEL (reference sequence). The ends were cut back, 0 bases at V and 14 bases at J, with 13 bases in the middle. The CDR3 sequence: CASSQDHVDSLFF. Written as DNA, the CDR3 is TGTGCCAGCAGCCAAGATCACGTAGACTCCCTGTTTTTT.

This chain links TRBV5-6 with TRBJ1-5; 11 nucleotides line up with TRBD1. Per the germline V gene, CDR1 is SGHDT and CDR2 is YYEEEE. CDR3 length: 14 amino acids. V shed 4 bases, J shed 7 bases, and the junction held 4 bases outside the gene matches. The CDR3 DNA reads TGTGCCAGCAGCGGACAGGGGGCAGGCCAGCCCCAGCATTTT. Its protein is CASSGQGAGQPQHF.

J is TRBJ1-6 and V is TRBV3-1 (or the pseudogene TRBV3-2); D may be TRBD1 (5 bases). With 1 base removed from V and 1 base from J, the gap between germline ends came to 8 bases. This CDR3 spans 16 amino acids. The germline CDR1 and CDR2 sequences are LGHDT and YNNKEL (reference sequence). CDR3 sequence reads: CASSQGKGSYNSPLHF. For the CDR3, the DNA is TGTGCCAGCAGCCAAGGGAAGGGGTCCTATAATTCACCCCTCCACTTT.

The chain joins TRBV28 to TRBJ1-2, with D possibly TRBD1 on 6 matching bases. V was trimmed by 4 bases and J by 4 bases, leaving 13 bases between them. Germline loops: CDR1 MDHEN, CDR2 SYDVKM. The CDR3 extends over 14 amino acids. The CDR3 DNA follows: TGTGCCAGCAGTTCAGGACAGTACCTCTATGGCTACACCTTC. Its translation is CASSSGQYLYGYTF.

The V gene is TRBV27, the J gene TRBJ2-1, with TRBD2 as a possible D gene (6 bases). Germline CDR1 is MNHEY and CDR2 is SMNVEV (reference sequence). Trimming shortened V by 7 bases and J by 2 bases, and 18 bases separated the two germline ends. The CDR3 consists of 16 residues. The CDR3 is CASNFRRLGPYNEQFF. For the CDR3, the DNA is TGTGCCAGCAACTTCCGTCGACTAGGGCCCTACAATGAGCAGTTCTTC.

This clone was detected a few times. The chain has TRBV5-1 and TRBJ1-1; tentatively, D is TRBD1 (6 bases). Trimming stripped 5 bases from V and 1 base from J, with 12 bases between. Germline V gene data show CDR1 as SGHRS and CDR2 as YFSETQ. This CDR3 contains 14 residues. Written as DNA, the CDR3 is TGCGCCAGCAGGGAGGACAGCCCGAACACTGAAGCTTTCTTT. Translation: CASREDSPNTEAFF.

The chain employs TRBV18 and TRBJ2-3; TRBD1 is a possible D gene (6 bases). Trimming shortened V by 3 bases and J by 0 bases, and 7 bases separated the two germline ends. Germline V gene sequence: CDR1 KGHSH, CDR2 LQKENI. The CDR3 is 14 amino acids. This CDR3 reads CASSPGHSTDTQYF. The CDR3, as DNA: TGTGCCAGCTCACCGGGACATAGCACAGATACGCAGTATTTT. Based on the CDR3 plus reference TRBV18 and TRBJ2-3, the full variable domain is NAGVMQNPRHLVRRRGQEARLRCSPMKGHSHVYWYRQLPEEGLKFMVYLQKENIIDESGMPKERFSAEFPKEGPSILRIQQVVRGDSAAYFCASSPGHSTDTQYFGPGTRLTVL.

The V gene is TRBV4-3, the J gene TRBJ2-1; tentatively, D is TRBD2 (5 bases). Trimming cost V 0 bases and J 9 bases, with 21 bases left between them. The CDR3 is 17 amino acids. The V gene's germline CDR1 is LGHNA and CDR2 YSLEER. The CDR3 spells CASSQDLQDSRSGEQFF. The DNA for the CDR3 is TGCGCCAGCAGCCAAGATTTGCAGGACTCCCGCTCTGGTGAGCAGTTCTTC.

The chain recombines TRBV5-5 with TRBJ1-2, with D perhaps TRBD1 (5 bases). CDR1 and CDR2 from the germline V gene are SGHKS and YYEKEE (reference sequence). This CDR3 has 14 residues. V lost 4 bases, J lost 1 base, and 11 bases lay in between. CDR3 bases: TGTGCCAGCAGCCCTGCAGGGCTTAACTATGGCTACACCTTC. Its protein is CASSPAGLNYGYTF.

This chain links TRBV5-4 with TRBJ2-2, with a weak D call TRBD1 (6 bases). Trimming cost V 2 bases and J 4 bases, with 9 bases left between them. Germline CDR1 reads SGHNT; CDR2 reads YYREEE (reference sequence). CDR3 length equals 14 residues. The CDR3 loop reads CASSFPGATGELFF. Here the CDR3 DNA reads TGTGCCAGCAGCTTCCCAGGGGCCACCGGGGAGCTGTTTTTT. The variable domain in full, completed from reference TRBV5-4 and TRBJ2-2, reads ETGVTQSPTHLIKTRGQQVTLRCSSQSGHNTVSWYQQALGQGPQFIFQYYREEENGRGNFPPRFSGLQFPNYSSELNVNALELDDSALYLCASSFPGATGELFFGEGSRLTVL.

V is TRBV5-1 and J is TRBJ1-1, with D tentatively TRBD1 (6 bases). Trimming took off 5 bases at V and 3 bases at J, with 14 bases between the two ends. The germline CDR1 and CDR2 sequences are SGHRS and YFSETQ. CDR3 length: 14 residues. The CDR3 nucleotides are TGCGCCAGCAGAGGGGGTGAGGGCTACACTGAAGCTTTCTTT. It specifies CASRGGEGYTEAFF.

The gene calls are TRBV5-1 and TRBJ2-7; 9 bases map to TRBD1. Trimming at V came to 0 bases and at J to 6 bases, leaving 1 base not matched to a gene. CDR3 length equals 13 residues. The germline gives CDR1 SGHRS, CDR2 YFSETQ. The DNA of the CDR3 is TGCGCCAGCAGCTTGGGACAGGGGGTCGAGCAGTACTTC. Its protein product is CASSLGQGVEQYF.

The V and J genes are TRBV27 and TRBJ2-5; D is unresolved. Germline CDR1 is MNHEY and CDR2 is SMNVEV (reference sequence). The CDR3 covers 17 residues. The germline V and J ends were trimmed by 3 bases and 4 bases, with 21 bases remaining between them. The CDR3 sequence is CASSFSPLFSVGETQYF. The CDR3 DNA follows: TGTGCCAGCAGTTTTTCCCCTTTATTCAGCGTAGGAGAGACCCAGTACTTC.

This chain uses TRBV6-5 with TRBJ2-5; no clear D gene. Trimming stripped 0 bases from V and 7 bases from J, with 6 bases between. From germline, CDR1 is MNHEY and CDR2 SVGAGI. This CDR3 has 12 amino acids. DNA for the CDR3: TGTGCCAGCAGTTACTCCCCGGGGACCCAGTACTTC. Amino acids: CASSYSPGTQYF.

The chain employs TRBV5-1 and TRBJ2-1, with 7 bases matching TRBD2. This CDR3 has 18 residues. Germline CDR1 is SGHRS and CDR2 is YFSETQ. Trimming removed 3 bases from V and 0 bases from J; junction bases left unmatched: 12. The CDR3 DNA reads as TGCGCCAGCAGCTCGAGGGCAGCGGGATTCCTCTCCTACAATGAGCAGTTCTTC. This encodes CASSSRAAGFLSYNEQFF.

The CDR3 protein is CASSKLLGNPQETQYF. Here the CDR3 DNA reads TGTGCCAGCAGCAAACTGCTAGGTAACCCTCAAGAGACCCAGTACTTC. This rearrangement joins TRBV7-2 to TRBJ2-5, with unresolved D. The CDR3 has 16 residues. V was pared by 5 bases and J by 2 bases, with 18 bases between. Germline values: CDR1 SGHTA, CDR2 FQGNSA.

The chain recombines TRBV5-1 with TRBJ1-5; TRBD1 agrees at 9 bases. The germline gives CDR1 SGHRS, CDR2 YFSETQ. This CDR3 region has 15 residues. The V and J ends lost 5 bases and 6 bases, in that order; junction bases with no gene match: 9. The CDR3 DNA reads as TGCGCCAGCAGTCCCGGGACAGGGATGGTTCAGCCCCAGCATTTT. It translates to CASSPGTGMVQPQHF.

This chain links TRBV7-2 with TRBJ2-5, with 9 bases aligning to TRBD2. CDR3 size: 16 residues. In germline, CDR1 is SGHTA, CDR2 FQGNSA. With 5 bases clipped from V and 4 bases from J, the junction kept 11 bases outside the gene matches. Here the CDR3 reads CASSPPGGRALETQYF. For the CDR3, the DNA is TGTGCCAGCAGCCCTCCGGGCGGGAGGGCCCTAGAGACCCAGTACTTC.

J is TRBJ2-7 and V is TRBV15; perhaps TRBD1 as D (6 bases). Trimming left V 5 bases short and J 1 base short, with 15 bases between. Per the germline V gene, CDR1 is LNHNV and CDR2 is YYDKDF (reference sequence). This CDR3 is built from 15 residues. CDR3 loop: CATSPRTAPSYEQYF. CDR3 in DNA: TGTGCCACCAGCCCGAGGACAGCCCCATCCTACGAGCAGTACTTC.

This chain connects TRBV3-1 (or the pseudogene TRBV3-2) to TRBJ1-4; D gene uncertain. V was trimmed by 2 bases and J by 5 bases, leaving 12 bases between them. The germline V gene encodes CDR1 LGHDT and CDR2 YNNKEL (reference sequence). The CDR3 sequence is 15 residues long. The CDR3 is CASSQRTQSNEKLFF. The CDR3 nucleotides read TGTGCCAGCAGCCAAAGGACTCAAAGCAATGAAAAACTGTTTTTT.

This clone has only one observation. This chain links TRBV10-3 with TRBJ2-3; perhaps TRBD2 as D (7 bases). The CDR3 loop spans 15 amino acids. Germline lookup yields CDR1 ENHRY and CDR2 SYGVKD. The V and J ends lost 10 bases and 2 bases respectively, with 19 bases between them. The CDR3 DNA reads TGTGCCACCGGGCAAGGCGGGGGCTACACAGATACGCAGTATTTT. This gives the protein CATGQGGGYTDTQYF.

J is TRBJ1-1 and V is TRBV29-1, with D hard to call. The CDR3 contains 13 residues. The germline gives CDR1 SQVTM, CDR2 ANQGSEA. Deletions cut 5 bases from V and 0 bases from J, with 10 bases between. The CDR3 is CSVSDSMNTEAFF. The CDR3 DNA reads as TGCAGCGTTTCTGACTCAATGAACACTGAAGCTTTCTTT.

The chain employs TRBV18 and TRBJ2-7; D is undetermined. Germline CDR1 is KGHSH and CDR2 is LQKENI. The CDR3 length is 12 residues. Trimming took off 2 bases at V and 4 bases at J, with 6 bases between the two ends. This chain's CDR3 is CASSPEAYEQYF. DNA of the CDR3: TGTGCCAGCTCACCAGAGGCTTACGAGCAGTACTTC.

V gene TRBV2 combines with J gene TRBJ1-6, with D perhaps matching TRBD1 (5 bases). Germline-derived CDR1 and CDR2 are SNHLY and FYNNEI. V dropped 6 bases and J dropped 8 bases, with 14 bases sitting between them. CDR3 length equals 14 residues. DNA of the CDR3: TGTGCCAGCAGGGGAGGGGTGCTCCATTCACCCCTCCACTTT. Amino acids: CASRGGVLHSPLHF.

This chain uses TRBV14 with TRBJ1-3, with a possible D match to TRBD1 (6 bases). V gave up 5 bases and J gave up 0 bases, with 17 bases separating them. Germline CDR1 reads SGHDN; CDR2 reads FVKESK. The CDR3 consists of 17 residues. The DNA for the CDR3 is TGTGCCAGCAGCTATGGACAGCCATCCATCTCTGGAAACACCATATATTTT. Translated: CASSYGQPSISGNTIYF.